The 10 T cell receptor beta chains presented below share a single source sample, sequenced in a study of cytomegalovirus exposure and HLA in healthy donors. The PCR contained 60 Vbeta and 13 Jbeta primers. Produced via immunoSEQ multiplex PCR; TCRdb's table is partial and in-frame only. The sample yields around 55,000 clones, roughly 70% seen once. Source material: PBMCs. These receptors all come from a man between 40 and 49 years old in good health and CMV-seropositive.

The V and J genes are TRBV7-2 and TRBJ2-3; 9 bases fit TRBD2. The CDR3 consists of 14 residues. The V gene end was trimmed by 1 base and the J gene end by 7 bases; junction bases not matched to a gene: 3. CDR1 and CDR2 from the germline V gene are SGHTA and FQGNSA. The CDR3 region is CASSLGPSGNTQYF. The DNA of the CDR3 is TGTGCCAGCAGCTTAGGTCCTAGCGGGAATACGCAGTATTTT.

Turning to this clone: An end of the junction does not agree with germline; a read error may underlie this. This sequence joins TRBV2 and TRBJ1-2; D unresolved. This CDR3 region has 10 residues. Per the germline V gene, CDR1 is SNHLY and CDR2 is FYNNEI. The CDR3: CASSDSRISF. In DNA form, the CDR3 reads TGTGCCAGCAGTGATTCCAGGATATCCTTC.

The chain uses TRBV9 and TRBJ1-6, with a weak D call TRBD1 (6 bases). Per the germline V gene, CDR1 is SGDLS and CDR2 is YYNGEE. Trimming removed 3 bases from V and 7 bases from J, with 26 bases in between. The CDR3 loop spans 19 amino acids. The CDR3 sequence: CASSAHPTTGRESNSPLHF. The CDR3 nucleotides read TGTGCCAGCAGCGCTCACCCAACGACAGGCCGCGAGAGCAATTCACCCCTCCACTTT.

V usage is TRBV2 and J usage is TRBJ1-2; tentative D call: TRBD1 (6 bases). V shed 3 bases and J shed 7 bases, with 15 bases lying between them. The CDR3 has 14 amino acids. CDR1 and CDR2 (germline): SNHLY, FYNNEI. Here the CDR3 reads CASSDQGQGPGYTF. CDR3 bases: TGTGCCAGCAGTGACCAGGGGCAGGGTCCTGGCTACACCTTC.

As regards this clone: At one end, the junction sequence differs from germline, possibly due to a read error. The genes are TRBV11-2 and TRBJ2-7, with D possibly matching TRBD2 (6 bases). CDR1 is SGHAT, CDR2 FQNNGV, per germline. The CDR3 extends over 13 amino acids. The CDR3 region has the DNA TGTGCCAGCAGTTTCGCCGGTCGGGGAGGCGTGATCTTC. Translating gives CASSFAGRGGVIF.

CDR3: CASSRKTGGHTEAFF. CDR3 DNA: TGTGCCAGCTCACGAAAGACAGGGGGTCACACTGAAGCTTTCTTT. The chain carries TRBV18 and TRBJ1-1; the match to TRBD1 covers 9 bases. The CDR3 covers 15 residues. V lost 4 bases, J lost 3 bases, and 6 bases stayed unmatched. In germline, CDR1 is KGHSH, CDR2 LQKENI.

The CDR3 coding sequence is TGTGCCACCAGCAGAGATTGGGGGACAGGGTTGGGCAATCAGCCCCAGCATTTT. Translating gives CATSRDWGTGLGNQPQHF. The chain has TRBV15 and TRBJ1-5; 9 bases line up with TRBD1. Losses at the gene ends were 0 bases for V and 2 bases for J; bases not matched to a gene: 8. The germline CDR1 and CDR2 sequences are LNHNV and YYDKDF (reference sequence). The CDR3 is 18 residues long.

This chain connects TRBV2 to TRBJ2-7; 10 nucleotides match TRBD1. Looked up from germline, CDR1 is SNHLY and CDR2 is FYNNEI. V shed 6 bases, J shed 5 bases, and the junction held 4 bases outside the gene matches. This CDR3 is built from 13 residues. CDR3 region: CASSRQGAHEQYF. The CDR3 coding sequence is TGTGCCAGCAGCAGACAGGGGGCCCACGAGCAGTACTTC. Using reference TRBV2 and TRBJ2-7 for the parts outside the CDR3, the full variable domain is EPEVTQTPSHQVTQMGQEVILRCVPISNHLYFYWYRQILGQKVEFLVSFYNNEISEKSEIFDDQFSVERPDGSNFTLKIRSTKLEDSAMYFCASSRQGAHEQYFGPGTRLTVT.

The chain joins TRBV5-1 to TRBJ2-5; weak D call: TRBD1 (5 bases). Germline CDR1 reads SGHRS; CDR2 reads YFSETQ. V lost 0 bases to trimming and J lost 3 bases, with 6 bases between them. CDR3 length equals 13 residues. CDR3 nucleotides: TGCGCCAGCAGCTTGGAAGGGGAAGAGACCCAGTACTTC. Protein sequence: CASSLEGEETQYF. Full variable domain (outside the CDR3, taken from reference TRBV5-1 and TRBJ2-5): KAGVTQTPRYLIKTRGQQVTLSCSPISGHRSVSWYQQTPGQGLQFLFEYFSETQRNKGNFPGRFSGRQFSNSRSEMNVSTLELGDSALYLCASSLEGEETQYFGPGTRLLVL.

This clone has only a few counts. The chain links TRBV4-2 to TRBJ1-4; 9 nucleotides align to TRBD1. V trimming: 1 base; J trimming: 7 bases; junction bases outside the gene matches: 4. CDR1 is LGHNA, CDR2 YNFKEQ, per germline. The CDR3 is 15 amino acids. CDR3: CASSQVGQGIEKLFF. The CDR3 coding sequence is TGTGCCAGCAGCCAAGTAGGACAGGGGATTGAAAAACTGTTTTTT.